This TCR beta chain was retrieved from a study of blood T cell repertoires in COVID-19 (dated by TCRdb to 2020 to 2021). Concerning the study at large: The collaborator samples originated in the United States, Italy and Spain and spanned the acute and convalescent phases of COVID-19. The material from the prospective study consisted of cDNA or gDNA derived from T cells, B-cell-depleted T cells, or PBMCs. The dataset comprised deeply sampled blood TCRbeta repertoires from subjects exposed to, actively infected with, or recovered from COVID-19. The repertoires were made available in a free public database intended to serve as a resource for research on the immune response to SARS-CoV-2. The samples were drawn from two sources: the first 160 participants of the ongoing ImmuneRACE study, and 1,000 to 1,500 subjects contributed by 6 global collaborators. Nearly every sample came with metadata listing a de-identified subject ID, COVID-19 status, age in years and sex. Where available, HLA class I and class II types were taken from metadata supplied by the sample provider and were not determined by assay-based typing. Overall study outcomes, separate from this receptor: The quantity of clinical and demographic metadata differed by source and by participant and was supplied without curation.

TCRbeta CDR3 regions were amplified from genomic DNA using the immunoSEQ Assay, a bias-controlled multiplex PCR. Under the source paper's analysis protocol: Nucleated cell counts per sample were estimated from amplification of reference gene primers within the assay. To quantify the absolute abundance of each unique TCRbeta CDR3 rearrangement, sequence reads were collapsed and filtered. For each sample, productive Simpson clonality was calculated as the square root of Simpson's diversity index across productive rearrangements. Not all clones reach the TCRdb copy of this immuneACCESS table, which keeps in-frame sequences only. Checked studies attribute under half of the gap to unresolved V genes and leave the rest unexplained. That table supplies the V and J calls and clone size; D and trimming were determined from the DNA. The sample includes about 310,000 clones, with about 85% observed a single time. Under 2% of the sample is held by the ten biggest clonotypes.

This clone is a singleton in its sample. The target of this receptor is not known. The record has no base qualities; no much larger clone is one base away. Participants in the prospective study were aged roughly 18 to 89 years, lived in over 20 United States geographic areas, and enrolled through a virtual design. To assign participants to cohorts, the prospective study relied on clinical history that participants themselves reported in a screening survey and a study questionnaire. Exposed participants were defined as having been in contact with someone with a PCR-confirmed or clinician-diagnosed COVID-19 case within 2 weeks of study entry. In the prospective study, mobile phlebotomists collected whole blood, serum and a nasopharyngeal or oropharyngeal swab from each participant. Prospective study participants could optionally give additional blood draws and questionnaires over an approximately two-month period. Before DNA extraction, blood samples from the prospective study were shipped at room temperature or frozen.

For this chain, trimming is 3 bases at the V end and 4 bases at the J end, and the number of junction bases without a gene match is 12. CDR1 and CDR2, per the germline V gene, are SGDLS and YYNGEE. From its cysteine to its phenylalanine, the CDR3 spans 17 amino acids. CDR3 DNA only is kept here, 51 bases in frame from base 1. The V and J genes are TRBV9 and TRBJ2-3; TRBD2 fits 9 bases in the junction. Material for sequencing was PBMCs or T cells enriched from blood (not recorded which). This receptor was obtained from a woman aged 30 to 39 who had been exposed to COVID-19. CDR3 reads: CASSARGGAISADTQYF. Here is the DNA: TGTGCCAGCAGCGCCCGCGGGGGGGCCATCAGTGCAGATACGCAGTATTTT.